A selection of T cell receptor beta chains follows, all from one sample in a study of T cells in tuberculosis. Clones were sequenced by immunoSEQ multiplex PCR, and TCRdb holds only the in-frame ones, with some missing. The profile shows about 22,000 clones, about 85% of them singletons. Specimen: PBMCs, collected at tuberculosis diagnosis. Source of these receptors: an adult with tuberculosis. CDR3s include the opening cysteine and the closing phenylalanine or tryptophan. The order of the fields is clone size, V gene, CDR3 length, J gene, D gene, CDR3 DNA, CDR3 protein. D genes are given only for firm matches. For some rows the clone size is stated as once, few or many, or as a class when expanded; others skip it.

clone_size: NA
v_call: TRBV2
cdr3_length: 16
j_call: TRBJ2-3
d_call: NA
cdr3_nt: TGTGCCAGCGCCCTCCTCGGGCCGGGGATGGCAGATACGCAGTATTTT
cdr3_aa: CASALLGPGMADTQYF

clone_size: NA
v_call: TRBV5-6
cdr3_length: 15
j_call: TRBJ2-3
d_call: NA
cdr3_nt: TGTGCCAGCAGCCCACGACTAACTCCCCCAGATACGCAGTATTTT
cdr3_aa: CASSPRLTPPDTQYF

clone_size: NA
v_call: TRBV6-6
cdr3_length: 13
j_call: TRBJ2-4
d_call: NA
cdr3_nt: TGTGCCAGCAGTGACAGGACCAAAAACATTCAGTACTTC
cdr3_aa: CASSDRTKNIQYF

clone_size: NA
v_call: TRBV7-2
cdr3_length: 15
j_call: TRBJ1-4
d_call: NA
cdr3_nt: TGTGCCAGCAGGCTAGGGGCAGGGGAGGGTGAAAAACTGTTTTTT
cdr3_aa: CASRLGAGEGEKLFF

clone_size: NA
v_call: TRBV6-5
cdr3_length: 15
j_call: TRBJ2-7
d_call: NA
cdr3_nt: TGTGCCAGCAGTTACCCCGGGGGAGGATCCGACGAGCAGTACTTC
cdr3_aa: CASSYPGGGSDEQYF

clone_size: once
v_call: TRBV4-2
cdr3_length: 16
j_call: TRBJ2-1
d_call: NA
cdr3_nt: TGTGCCAGCAGCCGGGAACGGGGTCCCTCCTACAATGAGCAGTTCTTC
cdr3_aa: CASSRERGPSYNEQFF

clone_size: NA
v_call: TRBV7-2
cdr3_length: 13
j_call: TRBJ1-2
d_call: NA
cdr3_nt: TGTGCCAGCAGCCCAGGTTTATCCAATGGCTACACCTTC
cdr3_aa: CASSPGLSNGYTF

clone_size: NA
v_call: TRBV6-1
cdr3_length: 14
j_call: TRBJ1-2
d_call: NA
cdr3_nt: TGTGCCAGCCCGAGGGAGGGGAAGATGGTCGGCTACACCTTC
cdr3_aa: CASPREGKMVGYTF

clone_size: NA
v_call: TRBV19
cdr3_length: 14
j_call: TRBJ2-2
d_call: TRBD1
cdr3_nt: TGTGCCAGTACCCTACAGGGGGCCGCCGGGGAGCTGTTTTTT
cdr3_aa: CASTLQGAAGELFF

clone_size: NA
v_call: TRBV7-3
cdr3_length: 16
j_call: TRBJ2-1
d_call: TRBD1
cdr3_nt: TGTGCCAGCAGCCCCAACCGGGACAGGGGCCGGAATGAGCAGTTCTTC
cdr3_aa: CASSPNRDRGRNEQFF

clone_size: NA
v_call: TRBV29-1
cdr3_length: 14
j_call: TRBJ2-3
d_call: TRBD2
cdr3_nt: TGCAGCGTTGAAGGCATAGCGGGAGAGGATACGCAGTATTTT
cdr3_aa: CSVEGIAGEDTQYF

clone_size: NA
v_call: TRBV5-8
cdr3_length: 16
j_call: TRBJ2-7
d_call: TRBD1
cdr3_nt: TGTGCCAGCAGCCGTACTGGGACAGGCAGCTCCTACGAGCAGTACTTC
cdr3_aa: CASSRTGTGSSYEQYF

clone_size: NA
v_call: TRBV27
cdr3_length: 14
j_call: TRBJ2-5
d_call: NA
cdr3_nt: TGTGCCAGCACCCCGTCCAGCGGCACGGAGACCCAGTACTTC
cdr3_aa: CASTPSSGTETQYF

clone_size: NA
v_call: TRBV7-6
cdr3_length: 14
j_call: TRBJ1-2
d_call: NA
cdr3_nt: TGTGCCAGCACCGACCCCCGGAGTAACTATGGCTACACCTTC
cdr3_aa: CASTDPRSNYGYTF

clone_size: NA
v_call: TRBV27
cdr3_length: 13
j_call: TRBJ1-4
d_call: NA
cdr3_nt: TGTGCCAGCAGTTTTCAGGGGTATGAAAAACTGTTTTTT
cdr3_aa: CASSFQGYEKLFF

clone_size: NA
v_call: TRBV4-3
cdr3_length: 14
j_call: TRBJ1-1
d_call: NA
cdr3_nt: TGCGCCAGCAGCCAAGATTCTAGGGAGCCTGGAGCTTTCTTT
cdr3_aa: CASSQDSREPGAFF

clone_size: NA
v_call: TRBV27
cdr3_length: 18
j_call: TRBJ2-4
d_call: NA
cdr3_nt: TGTGCCAGCAGTTTATCGATGTGGAGGACGGCTTCCAAAAACATTCAGTACTTC
cdr3_aa: CASSLSMWRTASKNIQYF

clone_size: NA
v_call: TRBV2
cdr3_length: 15
j_call: TRBJ2-7
d_call: TRBD1
cdr3_nt: TGTGCCAGCAGTAGGAATTGGGACAGCTCCTACGAGCAGTACTTC
cdr3_aa: CASSRNWDSSYEQYF

clone_size: NA
v_call: TRBV6-5
cdr3_length: 13
j_call: TRBJ2-7
d_call: NA
cdr3_nt: TGTGCCAGCATGTTAGGAGGAGGCGGGGAGCAGTACTTC
cdr3_aa: CASMLGGGGEQYF

clone_size: once
v_call: TRBV27
cdr3_length: 16
j_call: TRBJ2-2
d_call: NA
cdr3_nt: TGTGCCAGCAAAACACTCGGAGTCACGAACACCGGGGAGCTGTTTTTT
cdr3_aa: CASKTLGVTNTGELFF

clone_size: few
v_call: TRBV18
cdr3_length: 14
j_call: TRBJ2-5
d_call: NA
cdr3_nt: TGTGCCAGCTCACCCACAGGGCGTCTCGAGACCCAGTACTTC
cdr3_aa: CASSPTGRLETQYF

clone_size: NA
v_call: TRBV7-9
cdr3_length: 15
j_call: TRBJ1-2
d_call: TRBD1
cdr3_nt: TGTGCCAGCAGCTTACTAGGCGGGACAGGGGACGGCTACACCTTC
cdr3_aa: CASSLLGGTGDGYTF

clone_size: NA
v_call: TRBV7-8
cdr3_length: 18
j_call: TRBJ2-3
d_call: TRBD2
cdr3_nt: TGTGCCAGCAGCTTATCTTTTATAAGCGGGGGAGGCACAGATACGCAGTATTTT
cdr3_aa: CASSLSFISGGGTDTQYF

clone_size: NA
v_call: TRBV18
cdr3_length: 16
j_call: TRBJ1-2
d_call: NA
cdr3_nt: TGTGCCAGCTCACCATTACAGCCGCCACCAAACTATGGCTACACCTTC
cdr3_aa: CASSPLQPPPNYGYTF

clone_size: NA
v_call: TRBV28
cdr3_length: 15
j_call: TRBJ1-1
d_call: TRBD1
cdr3_nt: TGTGCCAGCAACGGGTCGGACAGGGGGCGAACTGAAGCTTTCTTT
cdr3_aa: CASNGSDRGRTEAFF

clone_size: once
v_call: TRBV9
cdr3_length: 15
j_call: TRBJ2-7
d_call: NA
cdr3_nt: TGTGCCAGCAGCACCTTAGCGGACCCTACGAGTTGGCAGTACTTC
cdr3_aa: CASSTLADPTSWQYF

clone_size: NA
v_call: TRBV28
cdr3_length: 13
j_call: TRBJ1-2
d_call: TRBD1
cdr3_nt: TGTGCCAGCAGCCCGACAGGGCCCTATGGCTACACCTTC
cdr3_aa: CASSPTGPYGYTF

clone_size: once
v_call: TRBV7-2
cdr3_length: 14
j_call: TRBJ2-7
d_call: TRBD2
cdr3_nt: TGTGCCAGCAGCTCGCCCGGGAGGGTCCACGAGCAGTACTTC
cdr3_aa: CASSSPGRVHEQYF

clone_size: few
v_call: TRBV7-2
cdr3_length: 13
j_call: TRBJ2-7
d_call: NA
cdr3_nt: TGTGCCAGCAGCTTAGGTGGGGAGAACGAGCAGTACTTC
cdr3_aa: CASSLGGENEQYF

clone_size: NA
v_call: TRBV5-1
cdr3_length: 15
j_call: TRBJ1-5
d_call: NA
cdr3_nt: TGCGCCAGCAGCTTGGCCGGAGGCGGCAATCAGCCCCAGCATTTT
cdr3_aa: CASSLAGGGNQPQHF

clone_size: NA
v_call: TRBV11-2
cdr3_length: 12
j_call: TRBJ1-3
d_call: NA
cdr3_nt: TGTGCCAGCAGCCTCACAGGGAACACCATATATTTT
cdr3_aa: CASSLTGNTIYF

clone_size: NA
v_call: TRBV5-1
cdr3_length: 15
j_call: TRBJ1-5
d_call: NA
cdr3_nt: TGCGCCAGCAGCTTGGGGTACGGGAGCAATCAGCCCCAGCATTTT
cdr3_aa: CASSLGYGSNQPQHF

clone_size: NA
v_call: TRBV7-9
cdr3_length: 13
j_call: TRBJ2-7
d_call: NA
cdr3_nt: TGTGCCAGCAGCTCACCTCGTAGCTACGAGCAGTACTTC
cdr3_aa: CASSSPRSYEQYF

clone_size: few
v_call: TRBV2
cdr3_length: 14
j_call: TRBJ2-7
d_call: NA
cdr3_nt: TGTGCCAGCAGTGAAGAAAACAGGGAGAACGAGCAGTACTTC
cdr3_aa: CASSEENRENEQYF

clone_size: few
v_call: TRBV9
cdr3_length: 13
j_call: TRBJ1-5
d_call: NA
cdr3_nt: TGTGCCAGCAGCCGACAGGACAATCAGCCCCAGCATTTT
cdr3_aa: CASSRQDNQPQHF

clone_size: NA
v_call: TRBV29-1
cdr3_length: 15
j_call: TRBJ2-2
d_call: TRBD2
cdr3_nt: TGCAGCGTTGATAAACGGGAGGGAGTCACCGGGGAGCTGTTTTTT
cdr3_aa: CSVDKREGVTGELFF

clone_size: NA
v_call: TRBV15
cdr3_length: 13
j_call: TRBJ1-3
d_call: NA
cdr3_nt: TGTGCCACCAGCAGGGGCACTGGAAACACCATATATTTT
cdr3_aa: CATSRGTGNTIYF

clone_size: once
v_call: TRBV27
cdr3_length: 13
j_call: TRBJ2-7
d_call: NA
cdr3_nt: TGTGCCAGCAGCCGAGCCAGCGGCGACGAGCAGTACTTC
cdr3_aa: CASSRASGDEQYF

clone_size: few
v_call: TRBV15
cdr3_length: 15
j_call: TRBJ2-1
d_call: TRBD1
cdr3_nt: TGTGCCACCAGCAGCGACAGGGGATCCTACAATGAGCAGTTCTTC
cdr3_aa: CATSSDRGSYNEQFF

clone_size: NA
v_call: TRBV7-2
cdr3_length: 15
j_call: TRBJ1-2
d_call: NA
cdr3_nt: TGTGCCAGCAGTAGATATACCGGGACTGTCGATGGCTACACCTTC
cdr3_aa: CASSRYTGTVDGYTF

clone_size: NA
v_call: TRBV4-1
cdr3_length: 15
j_call: TRBJ2-1
d_call: TRBD2
cdr3_nt: TGCGCCAGCAGCGTGACTAGCGGGACCTACAATGAGCAGTTCTTC
cdr3_aa: CASSVTSGTYNEQFF